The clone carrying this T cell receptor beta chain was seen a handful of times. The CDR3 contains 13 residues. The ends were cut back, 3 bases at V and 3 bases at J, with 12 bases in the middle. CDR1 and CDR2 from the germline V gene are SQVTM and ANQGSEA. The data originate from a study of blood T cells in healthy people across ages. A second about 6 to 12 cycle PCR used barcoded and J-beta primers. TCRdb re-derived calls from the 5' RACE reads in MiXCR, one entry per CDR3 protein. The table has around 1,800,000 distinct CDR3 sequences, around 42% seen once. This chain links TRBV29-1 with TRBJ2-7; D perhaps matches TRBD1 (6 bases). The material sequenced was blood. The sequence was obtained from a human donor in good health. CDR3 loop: CSVETGQYYEQYF. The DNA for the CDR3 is TGCAGCGTTGAGACCGGACAGTACTACGAGCAGTACTTC.